This passage covers 15 T cell receptor beta chains from one sample sequenced in a study of molecular identifiers for immune sequencing clone quantification. TCRdb analysed the PCR reads with MiXCR anew, one entry per CDR3 protein. The sample carries about 510,000 distinct CDR3 sequences, 20% to 25% recorded once. The sequencing sample was made of naive CD8+ T cells from blood, with Jurkat cell RNA spiked in. Subset specified: FACS-sorted CD8+CD4-CCR7+CD45RA+ naive T cells. The source is a human donor in good health. Some libraries in this study had Jurkat cell RNA spiked in.

This clonotype is a singleton in its sample. The chain uses TRBV27 and TRBJ2-7; D may correspond to TRBD1 or TRBD2 (6 bases each). This CDR3 region has 13 residues. Germline CDR1 MNHEY, CDR2 SMNVEV (reference sequence). Between the trimmed V and J ends, which lost 6 bases and 3 bases, there was a span of 12 bases. In DNA, the CDR3 is TGTGCCAGCAGGAGGGGGACTGACTACGAGCAGTACTTC. It translates to CASRRGTDYEQYF.

This clonotype was recorded many times. The DNA of the CDR3 is TGTGCCAGCAGCTCTTGGCATGGGGGTCAAGGGGATACGCAGTATTTT. Translated: CASSSWHGGQGDTQYF. The rearrangement uses TRBV5-5 and TRBJ2-3; TRBD1 or TRBD2 may be the D gene (5 bases each). This CDR3 is built from 16 residues. The ends were cut back, 3 bases at V and 6 bases at J, with 20 bases in the middle. Germline CDR1 reads SGHKS; CDR2 reads YYEKEE (reference sequence).

Regarding this clonotype: One base away lies a much larger clone, so this may be a sequencing read error. This chain connects TRBV29-1 to TRBJ1-5, with 9 bases lining up with TRBD1. The J call may be mistaken, given a closer DNA end match to TRBJ2-3. Looked up from germline, CDR1 is SQVTM and CDR2 is ANQGSEA. The CDR3 consists of 13 residues. For the CDR3, the DNA is TGCAGCGTTGTTACAGGGGGCACTCAGCCCCAGTATTTT. Its protein is CSVVTGGTQPQYF.

Written as DNA, the CDR3 is TGTGCCAGCAGTTACTGGGGACGCACACCTTCTGGGGCCAACGTCCTGACTTTC. As protein: CASSYWGRTPSGANVLTF. This chain links TRBV6-2 or TRBV6-3 with TRBJ2-6; perhaps D is TRBD1 or TRBD2 (5 bases each). The CDR3 contains 18 residues. Per the germline V gene, CDR1 is MNHEY and CDR2 is SVGEGT. V was cut by 1 base and J by 1 base, with 14 bases left in between.

The rearrangement uses TRBV2 and TRBJ2-7, with 9 bases matching TRBD2. The CDR3 is 16 residues long. J gave up 0 bases and V 0 bases, and 3 bases lay outside the gene matches. Germline V gives CDR1 SNHLY, CDR2 FYNNEI. The CDR3 is CASSEALSGSSYEQYF. The CDR3 DNA reads as TGTGCCAGCAGTGAAGCGCTTAGCGGGAGCTCCTACGAGCAGTACTTC. The variable domain in full, completed from reference TRBV2 and TRBJ2-7, reads EPEVTQTPSHQVTQMGQEVILRCVPISNHLYFYWYRQILGQKVEFLVSFYNNEISEKSEIFDDQFSVERPDGSNFTLKIRSTKLEDSAMYFCASSEALSGSSYEQYFGPGTRLTVT.

Remarks on this clonotype: Germline is not matched at one junction end, which may reflect a read error. The rearrangement uses TRBV7-9 and TRBJ2-1, with D unclear. Germline V CDR1 and CDR2: SEHNR, FQNEAQ (reference sequence). The CDR3 covers 14 residues. The CDR3 sequence is CASSSPYNSNKQFF. DNA for the CDR3: TGTGCCAGCAGCTCTCCTTATAATAGCAATAAGCAGTTCTTC.

This clonotype has ten or more counts. V and J are TRBV20-1 and TRBJ2-4; 7 nucleotides agree with TRBD2. In germline, CDR1 is DFQATT, CDR2 SNEGSKA (reference sequence). Losses at the gene ends were 0 bases for V and 0 bases for J; bases not matched to a gene: 8. The CDR3 loop spans 17 amino acids. The CDR3 DNA is TGCAGTGCTAGAGATCCCGGCGGGGGACTAGCCAAAAACATTCAGTACTTC. Protein sequence: CSARDPGGGLAKNIQYF.

The table lists this clonotype with many counts. The V call is TRBV6-6, the J call TRBJ2-5, with D hard to call. CDR3 length: 15 residues. The germline V gene has CDR1 MNHNY and CDR2 SVGAGI (reference sequence). With 4 bases removed from V and 0 bases from J, the gap between germline ends came to 12 bases. The CDR3 coding sequence is TGTGCCAGCAGTTCATACGGACCCGACCAAGAGACCCAGTACTTC. It codes for CASSSYGPDQETQYF.

V gene TRBV27 combines with J gene TRBJ2-7, with 9 bases lining up with TRBD1. J gave up 5 bases and V 6 bases, and 8 bases lay outside the gene matches. CDR3 length equals 14 residues. The germline CDR1 and CDR2 sequences are MNHEY and SMNVEV (reference sequence). CDR3 DNA: TGTGCCAGCAGGCTACAGGGGGCAATCGACGAGCAGTACTTC. Its protein is CASRLQGAIDEQYF.

This clonotype was counted between two and nine times. The rearrangement uses TRBV28 and TRBJ1-2, with TRBD1 matching 11 bases. V gave up 5 bases and J gave up 5 bases; unmatched junction bases: 13. Germline V gene lookup returns CDR1 MDHEN and CDR2 SYDVKM. The CDR3 is 17 amino acids. DNA for the CDR3: TGTGCCAGCAGTACCGGACAGGGGGCAGTTCACCCATATGGCTACACCTTC. It specifies CASSTGQGAVHPYGYTF.

This clonotype was counted only a few times. The chain links TRBV27 to TRBJ1-1; D is unresolved. From germline, CDR1 is MNHEY and CDR2 SMNVEV (reference sequence). CDR3 size: 15 residues. The germline V and J ends were trimmed by 6 bases and 0 bases, with 14 bases remaining between them. CDR3 region: CASSFGPNMNTEAFF. The DNA for the CDR3 is TGTGCCAGCAGCTTCGGACCGAACATGAACACTGAAGCTTTCTTT.

This clonotype was recorded a few times. This chain joins TRBV28 and TRBJ1-5; D possibly corresponds to TRBD1 (5 bases). The CDR3 is 16 residues long. Germline V lookup: CDR1 MDHEN, CDR2 SYDVKM. V shed 5 bases and J shed 9 bases, with 23 bases lying between them. CDR3 in amino acids: CASSLPNGTDLWPQHF. The DNA of the CDR3 is TGTGCCAGCAGTCTACCTAACGGGACTGACCTTTGGCCCCAGCATTTT.

The V call is TRBV27, the J call TRBJ2-5; 9 bases are a match to TRBD2. The junction had 9 bases not matched to a gene; V was cut back by 0 bases and J by 4 bases. The CDR3 runs 17 residues. Germline V gives CDR1 MNHEY, CDR2 SMNVEV (reference sequence). The CDR3 region is CASSLSGGGEMGETQYF. In nucleotides, the CDR3 is TGTGCCAGCAGTTTATCCGGCGGGGGGGAGATGGGAGAGACCCAGTACTTC.

The chain joins TRBV11-2 to TRBJ1-1; perhaps TRBD1 as D (5 bases). CDR3 length equals 14 residues. V shed 1 base and J shed 4 bases, with 10 bases lying between them. Germline loops: CDR1 SGHAT, CDR2 FQNNGV. Here the CDR3 DNA reads TGTGCCAGCAGCTTAGGTGGGGGGAGCACTGAAGCTTTCTTT. Protein: CASSLGGGSTEAFF.

V gene TRBV6-2 or TRBV6-3 combines with J gene TRBJ2-7; 11 positions match TRBD2. The junction had 17 bases not matched to a gene; V was cut back by 8 bases and J by 5 bases. This CDR3 comprises 17 residues. Germline V gives CDR1 MNHEY, CDR2 SVGEGT. CDR3 nucleotides: TGTGCCAGCTTAGCGGGAGGGCCGAGTCGCCTGCCCGACGAGCAGTACTTC. Translation: CASLAGGPSRLPDEQYF.